The source of this TCR beta chain is a study of blood T cell repertoires in COVID-19. The overall study: There were acute and convalescent COVID-19 samples, and they came from the United States, Italy and Spain. T cells, B-cell-depleted T cells, or PBMCs provided the cDNA or gDNA that served as material.

This clone turned up a few times. The CDR3 covers 14 residues. V lost 10 bases, J lost 8 bases, and 21 bases lay in between. CDR1 MNHNY and CDR2 SVGAGI come from the germline V gene (reference sequence). Data came from immunoSEQ multiplex PCR; TCRdb stores just in-frame clones and leaves some out. The top ten clones hold more than 4% of a sample with 90,000 to 120,000 clones, around 80% of them seen once. Sequencing input: peripheral blood. This TCR was recovered from a man in his 70s with acute or convalescent COVID-19. The rearrangement joins TRBV6-6 to TRBJ2-1; maybe TRBD1 (6 bases). The CDR3 nucleotides read TGTGCCACCAAAACAGGGTCTGTTACACATGAGCAGTTCTTC. Translating gives CATKTGSVTHEQFF.